A single T cell receptor (beta chain) is shown here with its context. The CDR3 sequence is 17 residues long. The trim removed 3 bases at V and 1 base at J, leaving 10 bases unmatched. The germline V gene encodes CDR1 LNHDA and CDR2 SQIVND (reference sequence). TCRdb passed the 5' RACE reads through MiXCR, listing each CDR3 protein once. Among hundreds of thousands of distinct CDR3 sequences listed, less than 9.5% were seen once. The sample originates from a study of identical twins. This sample was also put to use in a study of yellow fever vaccine responses in identical twins.

The TCR comes from a young woman in good health. The chain links TRBV19 to TRBJ2-3; 7 nucleotides line up with TRBD2. The sample taken for sequencing was CD8+ T cells sorted from blood. The CDR3 coding sequence is TGTGCCAGTAGTATTACGTTCTCGGGAGGACGCACAGATACGCAGTATTTT. Protein product: CASSITFSGGRTDTQYF.